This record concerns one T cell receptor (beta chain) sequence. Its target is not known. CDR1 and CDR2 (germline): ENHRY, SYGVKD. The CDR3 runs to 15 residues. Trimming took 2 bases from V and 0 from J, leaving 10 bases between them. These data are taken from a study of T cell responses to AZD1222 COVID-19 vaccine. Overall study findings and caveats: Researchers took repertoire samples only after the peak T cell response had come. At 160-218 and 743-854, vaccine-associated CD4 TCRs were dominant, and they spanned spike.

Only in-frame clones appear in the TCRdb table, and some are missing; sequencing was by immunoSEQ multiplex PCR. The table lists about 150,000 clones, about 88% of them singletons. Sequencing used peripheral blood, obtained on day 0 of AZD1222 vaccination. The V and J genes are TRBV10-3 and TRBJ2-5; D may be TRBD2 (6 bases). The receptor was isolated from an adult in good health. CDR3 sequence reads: CAISESGSYQETQYF. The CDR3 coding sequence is TGTGCCATCAGTGAGAGCGGGTCGTACCAAGAGACCCAGTACTTC.